These 32 T cell receptor beta chains originate from one sample sequenced in a study of T-cell memory formation after mild COVID-19. TCRdb re-called the 5' RACE reads with MiXCR, one entry per CDR3 protein. The data contain under 300,000 distinct CDR3 sequences, roughly 8.2% of them singletons. Sequencing used PBMCs or a T cell subset sorted from them (not recorded which). These receptors were collected from a man aged 18 to 35 who had mild COVID-19 (a few samples of this study predate the infection). Cell type and time point are not known.

This clonotype was counted between two and nine times. This rearrangement joins TRBV12-3 or TRBV12-4 to TRBJ2-7; possible D gene TRBD1, 6 bases. V was pared by 3 bases and J by 2 bases, with 17 bases between. The CDR3 covers 16 residues. This CDR3 is CASSLSTGALAYEQYF. CDR3 nucleotide sequence: TGTGCCAGCAGTTTGTCGACAGGTGCCCTTGCCTACGAGCAGTACTTC.

At least ten counts were recorded for this clonotype. J is TRBJ2-1 and V is TRBV9, with 7 bases fitting TRBD1. The germline V gene has CDR1 SGDLS and CDR2 YYNGEE. The CDR3 spans 14 residues. Unmatched junction bases numbered 5, after V lost 3 bases and J lost 5 bases. The CDR3 here is CASSETGWDNEQFF. CDR3 DNA sequence: TGTGCCAGCAGCGAGACAGGGTGGGACAATGAGCAGTTCTTC.

This clonotype appeared a few times. One end of the junction varies from germline; a read error may be responsible. The chain links TRBV20-1 to TRBJ1-2; D perhaps matches TRBD1 (6 bases). The CDR3 contains 14 residues. The germline gives CDR1 DFQATT, CDR2 SNEGSKA (reference sequence). In nucleotides, the CDR3 is TGCAGTGCCAGAGAGACAGGCACAACTCCGGGCTACACCTTC. Encoded protein: CSARETGTTPGYTF.

V usage is TRBV9 and J usage is TRBJ2-5; the D gene is possibly TRBD2 (5 bases). The CDR3 consists of 15 residues. Germline V gene lookup returns CDR1 SGDLS and CDR2 YYNGEE. V was clipped by 3 bases and J by 5 bases, with 17 bases between them. CDR3: CASSAEEGSWETQYF. The DNA for the CDR3 is TGTGCCAGCAGCGCGGAGGAAGGAAGCTGGGAGACCCAGTACTTC.

The rearrangement uses TRBV7-2 and TRBJ2-3; 13 bases line up with TRBD2. From germline, CDR1 is SGHTA and CDR2 FQGNSA. CDR3 length: 17 residues. The junction had 1 base not matched to a gene; V was cut back by 0 bases and J by 1 base. CDR3 residues: CASSLAGTSGGTDTQYF. The CDR3 DNA is TGTGCCAGCAGCTTAGCCGGGACTAGCGGGGGCACAGATACGCAGTATTTT.

This clonotype was seen only a few times. The chain has TRBV20-1 and TRBJ1-3; D might be TRBD1 (5 bases). V shed 6 bases and J shed 1 base, with 10 bases lying between them. Germline CDR1 is DFQATT and CDR2 is SNEGSKA (reference sequence). The CDR3 is made up of 13 amino acids. CDR3 bases: TGCAGTGCGAGGACATCTTCTGGAAACACCATATATTTT. Its translation: CSARTSSGNTIYF.

This clonotype was counted ten times or more. The gene calls are TRBV19 and TRBJ1-1; D is possibly TRBD1 (5 bases). V was trimmed by 8 bases and J by 1 base, leaving 20 bases between them. CDR3 length equals 16 residues. CDR1 LNHDA and CDR2 SQIVND come from the germline V gene (reference sequence). The CDR3, as DNA: TGTGCCAGTCTAAACTTTGCAGGGTTGGGGAACACTGAAGCTTTCTTT. Residues: CASLNFAGLGNTEAFF.

The chain links TRBV5-1 to TRBJ1-1; TRBD1 matches 7 bases. Germline V gene data show CDR1 as SGHRS and CDR2 as YFSETQ. The CDR3 spans 15 residues. The ends lost 1 base at V and 4 bases at J; junction bases unmatched: 7. CDR3 DNA sequence: TGCGCCAGCAGCTTGACAGGGCAGGGGGTCACTGAAGCTTTCTTT. Its translation: CASSLTGQGVTEAFF.

The V gene is TRBV6-2 or TRBV6-3, the J gene TRBJ2-1; 12 positions agree with TRBD2. The CDR3 runs 18 residues. Per the germline V gene, CDR1 is MNHEY and CDR2 is SVGEGT. V lost 4 bases and J lost 8; bases outside the gene matches: 15. CDR3 sequence (DNA): TGTGCCAGCAGTTTCCCGACTAGCGGGGGCCGTACCGTACATGAGCAGTTCTTC. It yields the protein CASSFPTSGGRTVHEQFF.

This clonotype was seen a handful of times. This chain joins TRBV18 and TRBJ1-4; D is ambiguous. CDR1 is KGHSH, CDR2 LQKENI, per germline. V was cut by 6 bases and J by 5 bases, with 10 bases left in between. This CDR3 spans 13 amino acids. DNA for the CDR3: TGTGCCAGCTCGCGGGCTCGGAATGAAAAACTGTTTTTT. Amino acid sequence: CASSRARNEKLFF. Full variable domain (missing parts from reference TRBV18 and TRBJ1-4): NAGVMQNPRHLVRRRGQEARLRCSPMKGHSHVYWYRQLPEEGLKFMVYLQKENIIDESGMPKERFSAEFPKEGPSILRIQQVVRGDSAAYFCASSRARNEKLFFGSGTQLSVL.

The V and J genes are TRBV7-9 and TRBJ1-2; D call uncertain. Germline assignment: CDR1 SEHNR and CDR2 FQNEAQ (reference sequence). The CDR3 totals 14 residues. V dropped 5 bases and J dropped 5 bases, with 15 bases sitting between them. CDR3 sequence reads: CASSDPGKAYGYTF. The CDR3 bases are TGTGCCAGCAGCGACCCCGGGAAGGCATATGGCTACACCTTC. The whole variable domain, filled in from reference TRBV7-9 and TRBJ1-2, reads DTGVSQNPRHKITKRGQNVTFRCDPISEHNRLYWYRQTLGQGPEFLTYFQNEAQLEKSRLLSDRFSAERPKGSFSTLEIQRTEQGDSAMYLCASSDPGKAYGYTFGSGTRLTVV.

This clonotype has more than one count but fewer than ten. V and J are TRBV10-3 and TRBJ2-5, with D possibly being TRBD1 (5 bases). The CDR3 has 13 amino acids. Trimming took 3 bases from V and 9 from J, leaving 14 bases between them. The V gene's germline CDR1 is ENHRY and CDR2 SYGVKD. The CDR3 nucleotides read TGTGCCATCAGTGAATGGACCCGCAGGGCCCAGTACTTC. Translation gives CAISEWTRRAQYF.

This clonotype appeared a few times. This rearrangement joins TRBV6-6 to TRBJ2-7; 11 nucleotides line up with TRBD2. This CDR3 contains 15 residues. The ends lost 7 bases at V and 4 bases at J; junction bases unmatched: 9. The germline V gene has CDR1 MNHNY and CDR2 SVGAGI (reference sequence). CDR3 coding DNA: TGTGCCAGCACTCCTAGAACTAGCGGGGGTTACGAGCAGTACGTC. Its translation: CASTPRTSGGYEQYV.

This clonotype turned up a few times. The chain recombines TRBV6-6 with TRBJ1-4; maybe TRBD1 (5 bases). The length of the CDR3 is 15 residues. V gave up 6 bases and J gave up 8 bases, with 19 bases separating them. CDR1 and CDR2 from the germline V gene are MNHNY and SVGAGI (reference sequence). CDR3 sequence (DNA): TGTGCCAGCAGGGGGAGGGACTTAGGCAGGGAAAAACTGTTTTTT. It yields the protein CASRGRDLGREKLFF.

The V and J genes are TRBV6-6 and TRBJ1-3; no firm D call. Looked up from germline, CDR1 is MNHNY and CDR2 is SVGAGI (reference sequence). The CDR3 totals 15 residues. The V end was cut by 1 base, the J end by 0 bases, with 7 bases between. CDR3 residues: CASSYLGDSGNTIYF. DNA of the CDR3: TGTGCCAGCAGTTACTTGGGAGACTCTGGAAACACCATATATTTT.

This clonotype turned up a few times. V gene TRBV4-2 combines with J gene TRBJ2-3, with a possible D match to TRBD2 (6 bases). The germline gives CDR1 LGHNA, CDR2 YNFKEQ. V lost 7 bases and J 2 bases, leaving 10 bases between the germline ends. This CDR3 region has 13 residues. CDR3 nucleotide sequence: TGTGCCAGCACCAGGGAGGTCACAGATACGCAGTATTTT. Protein sequence: CASTREVTDTQYF.

The V and J genes are TRBV4-2 and TRBJ2-5; 7 positions match TRBD2. The germline V gene has CDR1 LGHNA and CDR2 YNFKEQ. V shed 4 bases, J shed 3 bases, and the junction held 5 bases outside the gene matches. The CDR3 sequence is 14 residues long. CDR3: CASSPGRGEETQYF. The CDR3 DNA is TGTGCCAGCAGCCCCGGACGGGGGGAAGAGACCCAGTACTTC.

This chain uses TRBV29-1 with TRBJ2-1, with D unclear. V lost 7 bases, J lost 3 bases, and 4 bases lay in between. CDR3 size: 10 residues. Germline CDR1 reads SQVTM; CDR2 reads ANQGSEA. This CDR3 reads CSGFYNEQFF. The CDR3 bases are TGCAGCGGATTCTACAATGAGCAGTTCTTC.

The table lists this clonotype with a few counts. The chain couples TRBV28 to TRBJ1-2; TRBD1 is a possible D gene (6 bases). V lost 10 bases, J lost 2 bases, and 17 bases lay in between. Germline V gene data show CDR1 as MDHEN and CDR2 as SYDVKM. This CDR3 contains 14 residues. The DNA for the CDR3 is TGTGCCACCCGGGGGGGGCGAGAGAACTATGGCTACACCTTC. This sequence encodes CATRGGRENYGYTF.

This clonotype has a count of ten or more. The rearrangement uses TRBV28 and TRBJ2-7, with a tentative D call TRBD2 (7 bases). The germline CDR1 and CDR2 sequences are MDHEN and SYDVKM. The CDR3 is 15 residues long. Trimming left V 4 bases short and J 2 bases short, with 15 bases between. CDR3 DNA sequence: TGTGCCAGCAGTTCCACGGGGGGCATAACCTACGAGCAGTACTTC. This sequence encodes CASSSTGGITYEQYF. The full variable domain, its missing parts supplied by reference TRBV28 and TRBJ2-7, is DVKVTQSSRYLVKRTGEKVFLECVQDMDHENMFWYRQDPGLGLRLIYFSYDVKMKEKGDIPEGYSVSREKKERFSLILESASTNQTSMYLCASSSTGGITYEQYFGPGTRLTVT.

The V and J genes are TRBV28 and TRBJ2-3, with 10 bases lining up with TRBD2. The CDR3 is made up of 15 amino acids. The germline CDR1 and CDR2 sequences are MDHEN and SYDVKM. Trimming cost V 5 bases and J 3 bases; bases outside gene matches: 5. This chain's CDR3 is CASSSGGAETDTQYF. CDR3 DNA: TGTGCCAGCAGTAGCGGGGGGGCCGAAACAGATACGCAGTATTTT.

The table lists this clonotype with a few counts. V gene TRBV20-1 combines with J gene TRBJ2-6, with TRBD1 identical over 7 bases. The CDR3 runs 14 residues. V gave up 6 bases and J gave up 0 bases; unmatched junction bases: 2. Germline-derived CDR1 and CDR2 are DFQATT and SNEGSKA (reference sequence). The CDR3 coding sequence is TGCAGTGCCACAGGGGCCTCTGGGGCCAACGTCCTGACTTTC. It yields the protein CSATGASGANVLTF.

This clonotype was counted a few times. The chain employs TRBV5-4 and TRBJ2-3, with 11 positions matching TRBD2. V gave up 2 bases and J gave up 2 bases; unmatched junction bases: 7. The CDR3 covers 17 residues. The germline V gene has CDR1 SGHNT and CDR2 YYREEE (reference sequence). The CDR3 bases are TGTGCCAGCAGCTTCGGGACTAGCGGCTCTTCCACAGATACGCAGTATTTT. Translating gives CASSFGTSGSSTDTQYF. Filled out from reference TRBV5-4 and TRBJ2-3, the complete variable domain reads ETGVTQSPTHLIKTRGQQVTLRCSSQSGHNTVSWYQQALGQGPQFIFQYYREEENGRGNFPPRFSGLQFPNYSSELNVNALELDDSALYLCASSFGTSGSSTDTQYFGPGTRLTVL.

This clonotype was seen many times. The genes are TRBV4-3 and TRBJ2-1; D is unclear. Trimming stripped 0 bases from V and 4 bases from J, with 19 bases between. The CDR3 contains 18 residues. CDR1 is LGHNA and CDR2 is YSLEER in the germline V gene. CDR3 in amino acids: CASSQDHPYRIGYNEQFF. The CDR3 DNA is TGCGCCAGCAGCCAAGACCACCCCTATCGGATCGGATACAATGAGCAGTTCTTC.

This clonotype was picked up many times. The chain has TRBV5-6 and TRBJ1-1; no firm D call. V lost 5 bases and J 7 bases, leaving 9 bases between the germline ends. This CDR3 is built from 11 residues. Germline V gene lookup returns CDR1 SGHDT and CDR2 YYEEEE. The CDR3 loop reads CASSEHGEAFF. CDR3 nucleotide sequence: TGTGCCAGCAGTGAGCATGGTGAAGCTTTCTTT.

There are a few counts of this clonotype. The gene calls are TRBV30 and TRBJ1-2; D ambiguous. CDR3 size: 14 residues. Germline V gene data show CDR1 as GTSNPN and CDR2 as SVGIG (reference sequence). Trimming shortened V by 4 bases and J by 3 bases, and 15 bases separated the two germline ends. The CDR3 DNA sequence: TGTGCCTGGACCGACCCGCGGGGATACTATGGCTACACCTTC. Translating gives CAWTDPRGYYGYTF.

This clonotype was detected many times. The gene calls are TRBV5-1 and TRBJ2-7; D is uncertain. From germline, CDR1 is SGHRS and CDR2 YFSETQ. The CDR3 is 15 amino acids. Trimming stripped 0 bases from V and 5 bases from J, with 15 bases between. The CDR3 DNA sequence: TGCGCCAGCAGCTTGGGGCACGCGCCCAGCGACGAGCAGTACGTC. Its protein product is CASSLGHAPSDEQYV.

This clonotype appeared a few times. This sequence joins TRBV7-8 and TRBJ2-7, with 9 positions matching TRBD1. V gave up 1 base and J gave up 3 bases; unmatched junction bases: 7. The CDR3 is made up of 16 amino acids. CDR1 is SGHVS and CDR2 is FQNEAQ in the germline V gene. The CDR3: CASSLGETTGGYEQYV. The CDR3 nucleotides read TGTGCCAGCAGCTTAGGGGAGACGACAGGGGGCTACGAGCAGTACGTC.

This clonotype has more than one count but fewer than ten. This chain uses TRBV7-9 with TRBJ2-7, with 7 bases identical to TRBD1. V lost 5 bases and J lost 5; bases outside the gene matches: 3. This CDR3 region has 12 residues. Germline-derived CDR1 and CDR2 are SEHNR and FQNEAQ (reference sequence). The CDR3 here is CASSTTGNEQYF. CDR3 bases: TGTGCCAGCAGCACGACAGGGAACGAGCAGTACTTC.

The chain is built from TRBV2 and TRBJ1-5; D is unresolved. There are 13 residues in the CDR3. V lost 2 bases, J lost 12 bases, and 14 bases lay in between. Germline V CDR1 and CDR2: SNHLY, FYNNEI. CDR3: CASSEHGYPIQHF. The CDR3 DNA follows: TGTGCCAGCAGTGAACACGGATACCCAATCCAGCATTTT.

This clonotype was seen many times. The chain links TRBV12-3 or TRBV12-4 to TRBJ1-2, with no clear D. The CDR3 runs 14 residues. The germline V and J ends were trimmed by 5 bases and 0 bases, with 10 bases remaining between them. CDR3 sequence reads: CASSQDGSNYGYTF. In DNA form, the CDR3 reads TGTGCCAGCAGTCAGGACGGATCTAACTATGGCTACACCTTC.

This clonotype was recorded many times. This chain links TRBV28 with TRBJ2-6; no definite D call. The CDR3 extends over 18 amino acids. Trimming cost V 1 base and J 4 bases, with 17 bases left between them. The germline CDR1 and CDR2 sequences are MDHEN and SYDVKM. In DNA form, the CDR3 reads TGTGCCAGCAGTTTATCCATCTTCGAGGTCCTCGGGGCCAACGTCCTGACTTTC. Translated, it gives CASSLSIFEVLGANVLTF.